One and the same sample provided the 6 T cell receptor beta chains below, sequenced in a study of T-cell memory formation after mild COVID-19 (dated by TCRdb to about 2021). The method was 5' RACE. Sequencing took place on an Illumina NovaSeq 6000. The raw public data were reprocessed by TCRdb itself: fastp quality trimming at Q25, MiXCR clonotype calling, in-frame beta chains only. Merged by CDR3 protein, the rows form single entries marked with the most common genes and DNA. The sample table lists around 440,000 distinct CDR3 sequences, about 20% of them with a count of one. The ten largest account for approximately 13% of the sample. The source material was PBMCs or a T cell subset sorted from them (not recorded which). These TCRs come from an adult woman who had mild COVID-19 (a few samples of this study predate the infection). The sample titles of this study are shuffled in the database, so cell type and time point are left out; the donor was told from shared clones.

The chain is built from TRBV6-5 and TRBJ1-1, with D possibly TRBD1 on 5 matching bases. Trimming removed 7 bases from V and 0 bases from J, with 24 bases in between. This CDR3 is built from 18 residues. Germline values: CDR1 MNHEY, CDR2 SVGAGI. This CDR3 is CASTKVMPVEGLNTEAFF. CDR3 bases: TGTGCCAGCACCAAAGTTATGCCGGTTGAGGGGCTGAACACTGAAGCTTTCTTT.

In this sample, this clonotype turned up a few times. The chain links TRBV6-5 to TRBJ2-5; 10 bases align to TRBD1. Germline CDR1 reads MNHEY; CDR2 reads SVGAGI. Trimming cost V 6 bases and J 4 bases; bases outside gene matches: 8. The CDR3 consists of 15 residues. The CDR3 sequence is CASSPGTGVRETQYF. The CDR3 DNA follows: TGTGCCAGCAGCCCCGGGACAGGGGTTAGAGAGACCCAGTACTTC.

This chain joins TRBV2 and TRBJ2-7; TRBD1 matches 9 bases. The V and J ends lost 6 bases and 6 bases, in that order; junction bases with no gene match: 6. The CDR3 is 13 amino acids. CDR1 and CDR2 from the germline V gene are SNHLY and FYNNEI. DNA for the CDR3: TGTGCCAGCAGAGGACAGGGGTCGGGCGAGCAGTACTTC. It encodes CASRGQGSGEQYF.

The chain is built from TRBV12-3 or TRBV12-4 and TRBJ1-3; 7 bases match TRBD1. The V and J ends lost 3 bases and 0 bases, in that order; junction bases with no gene match: 8. There are 17 residues in the CDR3. The CDR3 protein is CASSFYGRGISGNTIYF. CDR3 DNA sequence: TGTGCCAGCAGTTTCTACGGCAGGGGGATCTCTGGAAACACCATATATTTT.

This clonotype came up a few times. The chain combines TRBV5-6 with TRBJ2-2, with no clear D. The germline CDR1 and CDR2 sequences are SGHDT and YYEEEE. CDR3 size: 12 residues. The V gene lost 4 bases and the J gene lost 4 bases, with 5 bases spanning the gap. The chain's CDR3 is CASSTRTGELFF. The CDR3 DNA reads TGTGCCAGCAGCACTCGCACCGGGGAGCTGTTTTTT.

This clonotype came up a few times. V gene TRBV5-6 combines with J gene TRBJ2-6; D is undetermined. CDR1 is SGHDT and CDR2 is YYEEEE in the germline V gene. V was pared by 3 bases and J by 0 bases, with 10 bases between. The CDR3 runs to 16 residues. The CDR3 nucleotides read TGTGCCAGCAGCTATTCACTGATCTCTGGGGCCAACGTCCTGACTTTC. It specifies CASSYSLISGANVLTF.